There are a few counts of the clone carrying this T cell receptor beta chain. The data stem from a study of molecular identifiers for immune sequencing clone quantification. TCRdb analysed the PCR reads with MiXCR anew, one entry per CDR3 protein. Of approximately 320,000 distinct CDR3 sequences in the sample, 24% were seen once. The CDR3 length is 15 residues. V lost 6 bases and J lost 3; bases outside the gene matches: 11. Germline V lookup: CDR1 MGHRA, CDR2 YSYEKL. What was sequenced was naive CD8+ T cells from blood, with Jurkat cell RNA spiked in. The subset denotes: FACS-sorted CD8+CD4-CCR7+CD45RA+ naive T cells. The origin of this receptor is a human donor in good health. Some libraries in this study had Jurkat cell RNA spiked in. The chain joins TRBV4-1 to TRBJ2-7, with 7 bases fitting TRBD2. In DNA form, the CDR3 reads TGCGCCAGCAGTCCTACCCCCGGCGGGGGCTACGAGCAGTACTTC. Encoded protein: CASSPTPGGGYEQYF.